This TCR beta chain was captured by sequencing in a study of blood T cell repertoires in COVID-19. Study information: The samples span acute and convalescent COVID-19 from the United States, Italy and Spain. The cDNA or gDNA used as material had been derived from T cells, B-cell-depleted T cells, or PBMCs.

Study processing details: How many nucleated cells were present was estimated from reference gene primer amplification. The table came from immunoSEQ multiplex PCR; TCRdb's copy has only in-frame clones and leaves some out. D and trimming were read from the DNA, whereas the V and J calls and clone size are those reported in that table. The table shows about 50,000 clones, with over 75% occurring only once. The clonotype comes from a human donor with active COVID-19. The donor label of this sample is uncertain. The sequenced material came from peripheral blood.

The CDR3 DNA sequence: TGTGCTAGTGGTTGGGGGTTCTCAGGGGAAGATACGCAGTATTTT. Translation gives CASGWGFSGEDTQYF. The chain recombines TRBV12-5 with TRBJ2-3, with a weak D call TRBD1 (6 bases). V dropped 4 bases and J dropped 5 bases, with 16 bases sitting between them. Germline V gene sequence: CDR1 LGHNT, CDR2 FRNRAP. The CDR3 sequence is 15 residues long.